This T cell receptor beta chain was found in a study of blood T cell repertoires in COVID-19 (dated by TCRdb to the early 2020s). Study-level background: Samples from collaborators originated in the United States, Italy and Spain and spanned both the acute and convalescent phases of COVID-19. The prospective study material was composed of cDNA or gDNA derived from T cells, B-cell-depleted T cells, or PBMCs. The dataset comprised deeply sampled blood TCRbeta repertoires from subjects exposed to, actively infected with, or recovered from COVID-19. The repertoires were released in a freely available public database intended as a resource for research on the immune response to SARS-CoV-2. The samples were drawn from the first 160 participants of the ongoing ImmuneRACE study and from 1,254 subjects provided by 6 global collaborators. Sample metadata almost always included a de-identified subject ID, COVID-19 status, age in years and sex. Where HLA class I and class II types were available, the types were taken from metadata supplied by the sample provider, not from assay-based typing.

The paper's findings and limits, for the study overall: Clinical and demographic metadata were provided uncurated, with the amount varying by source and participant.

TCRbeta CDR3 regions were amplified from genomic DNA using the immunoSEQ Assay, a bias-controlled multiplex PCR. Regarding the original processing steps: Nucleated cell counts per sample were estimated from amplification of reference gene primers within the assay. To quantify the absolute abundance of each unique TCRbeta CDR3 rearrangement, sequence reads were collapsed and filtered. For each sample, productive Simpson clonality was calculated as the square root of Simpson's diversity index across productive rearrangements. Entries here come from immuneACCESS through TCRdb and include only in-frame sequences with V and J called. Some clones fail to appear in such tables; in the studies checked, an unresolved V gene covers under half of the shortfall, and the cause of the remainder is unknown. V and J calls and clone size come straight from that table; D and trimming were deduced from the DNA. This sample holds a few hundred thousand clones; about 88% were observed only once. Roughly a tenth of the sample is held by the ten biggest clonotypes.

With respect to this clone: The antigen it binds to is not known. The sample holds no much larger clone one base away, and base qualities are not on file.

Participants in the prospective study were aged about 18 to 95 years, lived in 20 to 25 United States geographic areas, and enrolled through a virtual design. Cohort assignment in the prospective study relied on participant-reported clinical history from a screening survey and a study questionnaire. Recovered participants in ImmuneRACE Cohort 3 were defined as having two consecutive negative NP/OP PCR tests, clearance from a healthcare professional, or resolution of symptoms. Mobile phlebotomists in the prospective study collected whole blood, serum and a nasopharyngeal or oropharyngeal swab from every participant. Prospective study participants could optionally give additional blood draws and questionnaires over an approximately two-month period. Before DNA extraction, blood samples from the prospective study were shipped at room temperature or frozen. From cysteine to phenylalanine, the CDR3 is 14 amino acids long. Only the CDR3 region is kept as DNA, spanning 42 bases read in frame from base 1. Sequences SGHTA (CDR1) and FQGTGA (CDR2) are obtained from the germline V gene. V was cut back by 1 base and J by 5 bases, leaving a gap of 11 bases between them.

The sequence links TRBV7-3 to TRBJ2-5, and possibly TRBD2, on 5 matching bases. The TCR was taken from a woman between 40 and 50 years old who had recovered from COVID-19. The material sequenced was PBMCs or T cells enriched from blood (not recorded which). The DNA sequence is TGTGCCAGCAGCTTAAACGGGGTCGGGGAGACCCAGTACTTC. This translates into CASSLNGVGETQYF.